These 7 T cell receptor beta chains came from one sample sequenced in a study of T cell responses to AZD1222 COVID-19 vaccine. Sequenced by immunoSEQ multiplex PCR; TCRdb stores in-frame clones only, minus some. The data contain 150,000 to 200,000 clones, approximately 90% of them seen just once; the ten biggest clones take up about 4.5%. The source was peripheral blood, collected on day 0 of AZD1222 vaccination. The receptors originated from an adult in good health.

The genes are TRBV5-1 and TRBJ2-1, with TRBD1 identical over 7 bases. CDR3 length: 14 amino acids. V trimming: 6 bases; J trimming: 4 bases; junction bases outside the gene matches: 7. Germline V gene data show CDR1 as SGHRS and CDR2 as YFSETQ. The CDR3 spells CASKGTETYNEQFF. CDR3 DNA sequence: TGCGCCAGCAAGGGGACAGAAACTTACAATGAGCAGTTCTTC.

CDR3 in amino acids: CASSQEPLTYEQYF. The CDR3 nucleotides read TGCGCCAGCAGCCAAGAGCCCCTAACTTACGAGCAGTACTTC. The chain has TRBV4-1 and TRBJ2-7, with D unclear. CDR1 is MGHRA and CDR2 is YSYEKL in the germline V gene. The V end was cut by 0 bases, the J end by 4 bases, with 10 bases between. The CDR3 length is 14 residues.

The chain recombines TRBV12-3 or TRBV12-4 with TRBJ1-6; unclear D gene. The CDR3 consists of 12 residues. The V gene lost 2 bases and the J gene lost 8 bases, with 4 bases spanning the gap. CDR3 region: CASSLIDSPLHF. In DNA form, the CDR3 reads TGTGCCAGCAGTTTAATAGATTCACCCCTCCACTTT.

This clone was found a few times. The gene calls are TRBV30 and TRBJ2-1; 7 bases are shared with TRBD1. CDR1 GTSNPN and CDR2 SVGIG come from the germline V gene (reference sequence). Unmatched junction bases numbered 9, after V lost 3 bases and J lost 7 bases. CDR3 length: 14 amino acids. CDR3 nucleotides: TGTGCCTGGAGGGACAGGTGGCGCGATAATGAGCAGTTCTTC. Protein: CAWRDRWRDNEQFF. The full variable domain, with the rest looked up from reference TRBV30 and TRBJ2-1, is SQTIHQWPATLVQPVGSPLSLECTVEGTSNPNLYWYRQAAGRGLQLLFYSVGIGQISSEVPQNLSASRPQDRQFILSSKKLLLSDSGFYLCAWRDRWRDNEQFFGPGTRLTVL.

The V call is TRBV24-1, the J call TRBJ1-5; D uncertain. Per germline, CDR1 KGHDR and CDR2 SFDVKD. This CDR3 is built from 13 residues. V was pared by 5 bases and J by 4 bases, with 8 bases between. The CDR3 nucleotides read TGTGCCACCAGTGGGGTTGGGAATCAGCCCCAGCATTTT. It yields the protein CATSGVGNQPQHF.

CDR3 sequence (DNA): TGTGCCAGCAGCTTCGACGGGAACACCGGGGAGCTGTTTTTT. Amino acids: CASSFDGNTGELFF. The chain links TRBV5-5 to TRBJ2-2; D remains ambiguous. The CDR3 length is 14 residues. Germline V gene data show CDR1 as SGHKS and CDR2 as YYEKEE (reference sequence). Trimming left V 2 bases short and J 1 base short, with 6 bases between. Full variable domain (remainder filled in from reference TRBV5-5 and TRBJ2-2): DAGVTQSPTHLIKTRGQQVTLRCSPISGHKSVSWYQQVLGQGPQFIFQYYEKEERGRGNFPDRFSARQFPNYSSELNVNALLLGDSALYLCASSFDGNTGELFFGEGSRLTVL.

The chain combines TRBV7-9 with TRBJ2-7; TRBD2 matches at 11 bases. Germline V lookup: CDR1 SEHNR, CDR2 FQNEAQ (reference sequence). With 6 bases clipped from V and 0 bases from J, the junction kept 4 bases outside the gene matches. CDR3 length equals 15 residues. CDR3 residues: CASRTGTSGSYEQYF. The CDR3 region has the DNA TGTGCCAGCAGGACCGGGACTAGCGGCTCCTACGAGCAGTACTTC.